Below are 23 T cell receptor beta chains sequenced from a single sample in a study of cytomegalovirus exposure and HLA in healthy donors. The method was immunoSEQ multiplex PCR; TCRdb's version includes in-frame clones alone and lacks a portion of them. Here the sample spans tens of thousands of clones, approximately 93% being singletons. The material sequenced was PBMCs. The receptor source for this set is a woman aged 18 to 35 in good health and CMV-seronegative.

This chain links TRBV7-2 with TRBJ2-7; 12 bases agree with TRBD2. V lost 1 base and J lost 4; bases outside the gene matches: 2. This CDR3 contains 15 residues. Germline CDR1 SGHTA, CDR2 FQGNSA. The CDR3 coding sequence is TGTGCCAGCAGCTTAGTCCTAGCGGGGGGGTACGAGCAGTACTTC. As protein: CASSLVLAGGYEQYF. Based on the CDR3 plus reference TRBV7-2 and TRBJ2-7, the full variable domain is GAGVSQSPSNKVTEKGKDVELRCDPISGHTALYWYRQSLGQGLEFLIYFQGNSAPDKSGLPSDRFSAERTGGSVSTLTIQRTQQEDSAVYLCASSLVLAGGYEQYFGPGTRLTVT.

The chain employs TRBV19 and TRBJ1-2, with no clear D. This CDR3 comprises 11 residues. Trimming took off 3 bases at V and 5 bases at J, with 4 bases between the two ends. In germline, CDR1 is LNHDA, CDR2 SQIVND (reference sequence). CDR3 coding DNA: TGTGCCAGTAGTATGAGGTATGGCTACACCTTC. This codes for CASSMRYGYTF.

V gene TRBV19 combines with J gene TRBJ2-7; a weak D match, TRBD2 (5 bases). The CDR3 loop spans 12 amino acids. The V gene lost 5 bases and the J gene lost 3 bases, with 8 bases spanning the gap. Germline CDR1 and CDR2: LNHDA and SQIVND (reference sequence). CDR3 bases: TGTGCCAGTAGTCCAGGAGGCTACGAGCAGTACGTC. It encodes CASSPGGYEQYV.

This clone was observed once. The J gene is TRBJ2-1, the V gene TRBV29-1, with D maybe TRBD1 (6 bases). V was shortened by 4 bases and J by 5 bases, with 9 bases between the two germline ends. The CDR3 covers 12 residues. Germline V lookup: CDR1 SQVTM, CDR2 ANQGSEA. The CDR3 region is CSVGQGNNEQFF. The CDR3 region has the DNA TGCAGCGTTGGGCAGGGGAACAATGAGCAGTTCTTC.

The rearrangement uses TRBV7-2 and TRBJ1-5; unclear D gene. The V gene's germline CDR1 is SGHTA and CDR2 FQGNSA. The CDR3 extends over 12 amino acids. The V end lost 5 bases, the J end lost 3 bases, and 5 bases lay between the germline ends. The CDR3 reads CASSLYNQPQHF. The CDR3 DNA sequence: TGTGCCAGCAGCCTCTACAATCAGCCCCAGCATTTT.

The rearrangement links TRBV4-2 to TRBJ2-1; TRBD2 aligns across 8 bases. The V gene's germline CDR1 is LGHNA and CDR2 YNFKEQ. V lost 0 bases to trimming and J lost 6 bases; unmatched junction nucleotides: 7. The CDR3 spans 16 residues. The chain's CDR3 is CASSQDAGLVSNEQFF. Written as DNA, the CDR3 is TGTGCCAGCAGCCAAGACGCGGGACTAGTCTCCAATGAGCAGTTCTTC.

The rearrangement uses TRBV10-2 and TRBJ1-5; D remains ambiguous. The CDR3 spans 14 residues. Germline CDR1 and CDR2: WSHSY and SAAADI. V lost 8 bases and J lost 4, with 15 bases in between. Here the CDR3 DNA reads TGCGCCAGCGGGTTAGGAGGATGGAATCAGCCCCAGCATTTT. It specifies CASGLGGWNQPQHF.

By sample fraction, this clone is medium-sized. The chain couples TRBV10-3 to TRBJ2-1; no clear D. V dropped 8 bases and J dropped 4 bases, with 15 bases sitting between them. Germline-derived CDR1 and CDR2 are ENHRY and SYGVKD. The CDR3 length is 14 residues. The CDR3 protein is CAIATSTDYNEQFF. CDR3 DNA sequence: TGTGCCATCGCGACAAGCACAGATTACAATGAGCAGTTCTTC.

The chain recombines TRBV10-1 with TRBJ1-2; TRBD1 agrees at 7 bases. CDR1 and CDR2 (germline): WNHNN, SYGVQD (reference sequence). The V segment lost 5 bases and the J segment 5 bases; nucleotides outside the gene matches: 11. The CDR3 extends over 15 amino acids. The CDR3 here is CASSRVGTENYGYTF. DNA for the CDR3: TGCGCCAGCAGTCGAGTGGGGACAGAAAATTATGGCTACACCTTC.

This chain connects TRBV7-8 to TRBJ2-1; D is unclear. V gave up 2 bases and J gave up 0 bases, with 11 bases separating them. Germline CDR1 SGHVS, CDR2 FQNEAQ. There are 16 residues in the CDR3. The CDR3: CASSLTPRSSYNEQFF. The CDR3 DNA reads TGTGCCAGCAGCTTAACCCCACGGAGCTCCTACAATGAGCAGTTCTTC.

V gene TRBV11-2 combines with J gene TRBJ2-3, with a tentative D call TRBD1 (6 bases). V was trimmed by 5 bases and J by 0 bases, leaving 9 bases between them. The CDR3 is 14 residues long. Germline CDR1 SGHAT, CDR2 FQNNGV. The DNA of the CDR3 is TGTGCCAGCAGCAAGACAGGTAGCACAGATACGCAGTATTTT. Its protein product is CASSKTGSTDTQYF.

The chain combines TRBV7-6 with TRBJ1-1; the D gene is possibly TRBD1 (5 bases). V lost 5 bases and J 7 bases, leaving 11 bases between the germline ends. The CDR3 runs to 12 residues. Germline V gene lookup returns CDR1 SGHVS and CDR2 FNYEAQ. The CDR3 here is CASSLTGVEAFF. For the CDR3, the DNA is TGTGCCAGCAGCCTAACAGGCGTTGAAGCTTTCTTT.

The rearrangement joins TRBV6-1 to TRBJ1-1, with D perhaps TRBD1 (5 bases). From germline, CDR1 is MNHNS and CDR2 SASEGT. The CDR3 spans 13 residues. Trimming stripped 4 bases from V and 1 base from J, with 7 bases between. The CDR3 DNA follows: TGTGCCAGCAGTGTGGGGGGGAACACTGAAGCTTTCTTT. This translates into CASSVGGNTEAFF.

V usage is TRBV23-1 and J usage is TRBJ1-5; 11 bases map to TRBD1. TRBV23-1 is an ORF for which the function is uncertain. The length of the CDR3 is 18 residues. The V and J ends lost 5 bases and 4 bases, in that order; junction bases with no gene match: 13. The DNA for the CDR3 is TGCGCCAGCAGTTACGGGACAGGGGGGTCAATTCGGAATCAGCCCCAGCATTTT. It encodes CASSYGTGGSIRNQPQHF.

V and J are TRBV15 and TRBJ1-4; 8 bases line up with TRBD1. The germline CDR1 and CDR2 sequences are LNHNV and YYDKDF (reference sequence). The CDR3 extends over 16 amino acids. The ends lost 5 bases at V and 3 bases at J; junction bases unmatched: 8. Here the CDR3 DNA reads TGTGCCACCAGCTCTACCATGGACAGGGCTAATGAAAAACTGTTTTTT. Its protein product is CATSSTMDRANEKLFF.

The CDR3 nucleotides read TGTGCCAGCTCCCCGAAGTTCGGGAATTCACCCCTCCACTTT. It encodes CASSPKFGNSPLHF. The chain joins TRBV18 to TRBJ1-6; D is ambiguous. The germline V gene encodes CDR1 KGHSH and CDR2 LQKENI. This CDR3 contains 14 residues. V lost 6 bases and J lost 7, with 13 bases in between.

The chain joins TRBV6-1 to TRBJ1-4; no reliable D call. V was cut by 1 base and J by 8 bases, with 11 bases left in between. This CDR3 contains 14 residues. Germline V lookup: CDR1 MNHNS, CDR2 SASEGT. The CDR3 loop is CASSEGRLREKLFF. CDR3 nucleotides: TGTGCCAGCAGTGAAGGGCGGCTACGGGAAAAACTGTTTTTT.

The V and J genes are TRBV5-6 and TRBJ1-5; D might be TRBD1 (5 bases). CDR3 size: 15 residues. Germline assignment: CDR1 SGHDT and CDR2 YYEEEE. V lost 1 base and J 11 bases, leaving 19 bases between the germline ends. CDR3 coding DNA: TGTGCCAGCAGCTTGTGGCAGGGCCACCTCTTGGCCCAGCATTTT. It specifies CASSLWQGHLLAQHF.

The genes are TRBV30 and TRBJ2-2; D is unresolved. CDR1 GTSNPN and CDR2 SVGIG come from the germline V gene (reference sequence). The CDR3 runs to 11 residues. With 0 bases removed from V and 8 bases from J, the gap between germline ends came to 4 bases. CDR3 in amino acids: CAWSVLGELFF. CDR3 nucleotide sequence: TGTGCCTGGAGTGTACTGGGGGAGCTGTTTTTT. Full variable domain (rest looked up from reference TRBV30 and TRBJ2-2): SQTIHQWPATLVQPVGSPLSLECTVEGTSNPNLYWYRQAAGRGLQLLFYSVGIGQISSEVPQNLSASRPQDRQFILSSKKLLLSDSGFYLCAWSVLGELFFGEGSRLTVL.

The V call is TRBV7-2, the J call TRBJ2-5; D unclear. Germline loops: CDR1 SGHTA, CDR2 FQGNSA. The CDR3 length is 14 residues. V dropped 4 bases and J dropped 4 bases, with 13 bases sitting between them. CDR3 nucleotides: TGTGCCAGCAGCTCAGTCCGGGTGGGAGAGACCCAGTACTTC. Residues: CASSSVRVGETQYF.

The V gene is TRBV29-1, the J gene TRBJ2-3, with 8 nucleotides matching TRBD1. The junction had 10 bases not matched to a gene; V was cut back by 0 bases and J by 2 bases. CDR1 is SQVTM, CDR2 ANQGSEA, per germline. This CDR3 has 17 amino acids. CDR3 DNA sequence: TGCAGCGTTGAAGATCCGGGTAGCAGGGGGCCCACAGATACGCAGTATTTT. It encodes CSVEDPGSRGPTDTQYF.

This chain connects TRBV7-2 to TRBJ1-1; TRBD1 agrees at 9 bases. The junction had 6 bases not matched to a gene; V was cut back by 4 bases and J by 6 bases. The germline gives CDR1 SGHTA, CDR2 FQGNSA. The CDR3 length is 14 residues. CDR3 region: CASSWKGQGPEAFF. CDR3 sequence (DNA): TGTGCCAGCAGCTGGAAGGGACAGGGACCTGAAGCTTTCTTT.

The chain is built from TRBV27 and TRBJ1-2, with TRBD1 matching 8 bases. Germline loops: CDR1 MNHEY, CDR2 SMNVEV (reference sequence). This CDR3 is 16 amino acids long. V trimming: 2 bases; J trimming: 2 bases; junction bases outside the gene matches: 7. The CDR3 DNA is TGTGCCAGCAGTTTAAGTGGACAGGGTGGGAACTATGGCTACACCTTC. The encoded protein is CASSLSGQGGNYGYTF.